This T cell receptor (beta chain) is drawn from a study of cytomegalovirus exposure and HLA in healthy donors. 13 Jbeta primers and 60 Vbeta primers were used for the PCR. Data came from immunoSEQ multiplex PCR; TCRdb stores just in-frame clones and leaves some out. The sample table sets out around 70,000 clones. Germline values: CDR1 MNHEY, CDR2 SVGAGI. CDR3 length equals 11 residues. Deletions cut 6 bases from V and 5 bases from J, with 7 bases between. This sequence was found in a man aged 40-50 years in good health and CMV-seronegative. The chain joins TRBV6-5 to TRBJ1-2; perhaps TRBD1 as D (6 bases). Sequenced: PBMCs. The CDR3 region is CASRQGYGYTF. The CDR3 DNA reads TGTGCCAGCAGGCAGGGGTATGGCTACACCTTC.